Following are 10 T cell receptor beta chains from one sample sequenced in a study of T cells in Graves' hyperthyroidism and ophthalmopathy. Template material for amplifying TCR beta CDR3 regions consisted of RNA transcripts. When the TCR CDR3 underwent first-round RT-PCR, the HTBI primer set was used. Using its own MiXCR run on the multiplex PCR reads, TCRdb lists one record per CDR3 protein. The sample consists of about 480,000 distinct CDR3 sequences, about an eighth of them appearing once. The sequenced sample was blood. These receptor sequences come from a woman between 18 and 29 years old with Graves' hyperthyroidism.

This clonotype was detected many times. The V and J genes are TRBV3-1 and TRBJ2-1; tentatively, D is TRBD2 (5 bases). This CDR3 region has 15 residues. Germline CDR1 LGHDT, CDR2 YNNKEL (reference sequence). The V end lost 0 bases, the J end lost 5 bases, and 11 bases lay between the germline ends. DNA for the CDR3: TGTGCCAGCAGCCAAGAGGGGAGTCGTAACAATGAGCAGTTCTTC. Its translation is CASSQEGSRNNEQFF.

Only a few counts were recorded for this clonotype. The chain uses TRBV7-9 and TRBJ1-1; the D gene is possibly TRBD1 (5 bases). The CDR3 is 14 amino acids. The germline V gene encodes CDR1 SEHNR and CDR2 FQNEAQ (reference sequence). V lost 6 bases, J lost 0 bases, and 11 bases lay in between. The CDR3 nucleotides are TGTGCCAGCAGGTCTCAGGGCATGAACACTGAAGCTTTCTTT. Translated: CASRSQGMNTEAFF.

This clonotype was seen ten or more times. The chain couples TRBV3-1 to TRBJ1-1; D not certain. Trimming took off 1 base at V and 8 bases at J, with 8 bases between the two ends. The germline V gene encodes CDR1 LGHDT and CDR2 YNNKEL (reference sequence). The CDR3 is 12 amino acids. This CDR3 reads CASSQGRQEAFF. Written as DNA, the CDR3 is TGTGCCAGCAGCCAAGGCCGACAAGAAGCTTTCTTT.

This clonotype was observed at least ten times. The chain carries TRBV5-1 and TRBJ2-1; 7 bases line up with TRBD2. J gave up 5 bases and V 4 bases, and 9 bases lay outside the gene matches. CDR1 SGHRS and CDR2 YFSETQ come from the germline V gene. This CDR3 is built from 15 residues. CDR3 in amino acids: CASSASSGHHNEQFF. The CDR3 bases are TGCGCCAGCAGCGCCTCTAGCGGACACCACAATGAGCAGTTCTTC.

This clonotype was found a few times. The rearrangement joins TRBV29-1 to TRBJ1-1, with 10 nucleotides matching TRBD1. The germline CDR1 and CDR2 sequences are SQVTM and ANQGSEA. The CDR3 consists of 14 residues. J lost 3 bases, V lost 4 bases, and 5 bases had no gene match. The DNA of the CDR3 is TGCAGCGTTGTGGGGGACAGGGGATACACTGAAGCTTTCTTT. It yields the protein CSVVGDRGYTEAFF.

J is TRBJ1-2 and V is TRBV12-3 or TRBV12-4; 12 positions match TRBD1. The CDR3 runs to 17 residues. Trimming cost V 6 bases and J 0 bases; bases outside gene matches: 8. CDR3 nucleotides: TGTGCCAGCAGCATATCCGGGACAGGGGGCCCTAACTATGGCTACACCTTC. Its protein is CASSISGTGGPNYGYTF.

In this sample, this clonotype turned up many times. The gene calls are TRBV2 and TRBJ1-2, with TRBD1 as a possible D gene (6 bases). The germline V gene encodes CDR1 SNHLY and CDR2 FYNNEI. The CDR3 is 13 residues long. The ends were cut back, 3 bases at V and 6 bases at J, with 11 bases in the middle. Written as DNA, the CDR3 is TGTGCCAGCAGTGACAGGGGATTCGATGGCTACACCTTC. Protein product: CASSDRGFDGYTF.

This clonotype came up many times. In DNA form, the CDR3 reads TGTGCCAGTAGTATCCTCTACAATGAGCAGTTCTTC. Encoded protein: CASSILYNEQFF. This chain links TRBV19 with TRBJ2-1, with D unresolved. This CDR3 is built from 12 residues. V was shortened by 3 bases and J by 3 bases, with 3 bases between the two germline ends. Per germline, CDR1 LNHDA and CDR2 SQIVND (reference sequence).

The rearrangement joins TRBV3-1 to TRBJ1-5, with TRBD1 matching 8 bases. The CDR3 loop spans 15 amino acids. After removal of 0 bases from V and 6 bases from J, the junction contained 4 bases not matched to a gene. The germline gives CDR1 LGHDT, CDR2 YNNKEL (reference sequence). CDR3 DNA sequence: TGTGCCAGCAGCCAAGATCAGGGGGCGGGTCAGCCCCAGCATTTT. As protein: CASSQDQGAGQPQHF.

This clonotype was seen at least ten times. V and J are TRBV20-1 and TRBJ2-7; no firm D call. The CDR3 consists of 14 residues. V was pared by 1 base and J by 2 bases, with 12 bases between. Germline V CDR1 and CDR2: DFQATT, SNEGSKA (reference sequence). This chain's CDR3 is CSARASDRTYEQYV. DNA of the CDR3: TGCAGTGCTAGAGCCTCCGACCGCACCTACGAGCAGTACGTC.